This TCR beta chain emerged from a study of OX40 agonist ivuxolimab in advanced cancers. In the study overall: Of the participants, 35% to 50% had some prior anti-PD-1, anti-PD-L1 or anti-CTLA-4 therapy, which was allowed. Three patients, one with hepatocellular carcinoma and two with cutaneous melanoma, responded partially. The study's findings and limits: Mean expanded clone counts were higher in CD8+ than CD4+ T cells.

In the case of this clone: Its target is not known.

V was shortened by 2 bases and J by 4 bases, with 8 bases between the two germline ends. This CDR3 is 14 amino acids long. The germline gives CDR1 LGHNT, CDR2 FRNRAP. Libraries were prepared by immunoSEQ multiplex PCR; TCRdb keeps only in-frame clonotypes and omits some of them. The repertoire holds roughly 20,000 clones, with 79% as singletons. Any history of autoimmune disease or systemic immunosuppression disqualified patients. The source material was CD4+ or CD8+ T cells sorted from blood, sampled in a trial of the OX40 agonist ivuxolimab. The chain recombines TRBV12-5 with TRBJ2-2; D unclear. This TCR came from an adult with an advanced solid tumor such as melanoma, head and neck, liver or kidney cancer. CDR3 loop: CASGLPPGTGELFF. DNA of the CDR3: TGTGCTAGTGGTTTGCCCCCGGGCACCGGGGAGCTGTTTTTT.